This T cell receptor beta chain emerged from a study of CD8+ T cells in alopecia areata. Study as a whole: At a dose of 5 to 10 mg twice daily, oral tofacitinib was given to treated patients.

As the sequencing template, cDNA was produced by extracting RNA and reverse transcribing it. TCRdb keeps only in-frame clones here, not all; method: immunoSEQ multiplex PCR. The repertoire holds 200,000 to 250,000 clones, with about three fifths as singletons. About this clone itself: Its specificity is unknown.

CDR3 length: 13 residues. V lost 4 bases, J lost 7 bases, and 8 bases stayed unmatched. Germline V gives CDR1 SQVTM, CDR2 ANQGSEA. Overall study findings and caveats: In lesional scalp, particularly from alopecia totalis/universalis, clonality was higher than in normal scalp.

The chain couples TRBV29-1 to TRBJ2-5; 8 bases fit TRBD2. This sample comprised CD4+ T cells sorted from blood, obtained at week 0. The origin of this receptor is a human donor with alopecia areata. The CDR3 spells CSVAGRATPTQYF. CDR3 sequence (DNA): TGCAGCGTTGCCGGGAGGGCCACTCCGACCCAGTACTTC.